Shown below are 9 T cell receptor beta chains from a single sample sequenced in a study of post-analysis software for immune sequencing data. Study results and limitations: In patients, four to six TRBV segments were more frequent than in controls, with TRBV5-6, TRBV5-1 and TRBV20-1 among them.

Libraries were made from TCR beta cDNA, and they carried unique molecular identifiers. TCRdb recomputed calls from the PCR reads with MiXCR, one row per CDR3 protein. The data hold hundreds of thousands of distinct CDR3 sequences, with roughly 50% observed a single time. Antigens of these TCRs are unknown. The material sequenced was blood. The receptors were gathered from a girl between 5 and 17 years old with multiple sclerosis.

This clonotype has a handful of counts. This chain's CDR3 is CASSLPYNEQYF. The CDR3 nucleotides read TGTGCCAGCAGCTTACCTTACAATGAGCAGTACTTC. The genes are TRBV7-6 and TRBJ2-1; the D is unclear. The assigned J gene may be wrong: the sequence end matches TRBJ2-7 better. Germline assignment: CDR1 SGHVS and CDR2 FNYEAQ. This CDR3 has 12 amino acids.

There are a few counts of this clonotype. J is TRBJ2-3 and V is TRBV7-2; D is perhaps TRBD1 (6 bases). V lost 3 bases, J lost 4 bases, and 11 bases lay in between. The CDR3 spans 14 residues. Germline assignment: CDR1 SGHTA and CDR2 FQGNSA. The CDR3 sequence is CASSFNRVPDTQYF. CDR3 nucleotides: TGTGCCAGCAGCTTCAACAGGGTCCCAGATACGCAGTATTTT. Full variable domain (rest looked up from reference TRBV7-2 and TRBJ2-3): GAGVSQSPSNKVTEKGKDVELRCDPISGHTALYWYRQSLGQGLEFLIYFQGNSAPDKSGLPSDRFSAERTGGSVSTLTIQRTQQEDSAVYLCASSFNRVPDTQYFGPGTRLTVL.

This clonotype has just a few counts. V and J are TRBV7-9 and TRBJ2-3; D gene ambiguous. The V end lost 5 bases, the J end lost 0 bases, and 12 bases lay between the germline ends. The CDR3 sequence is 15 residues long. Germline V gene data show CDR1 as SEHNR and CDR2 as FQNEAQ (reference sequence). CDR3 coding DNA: TGTGCCAGCAGCCTAGAGCTAACTAGCACAGATACGCAGTATTTT. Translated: CASSLELTSTDTQYF.

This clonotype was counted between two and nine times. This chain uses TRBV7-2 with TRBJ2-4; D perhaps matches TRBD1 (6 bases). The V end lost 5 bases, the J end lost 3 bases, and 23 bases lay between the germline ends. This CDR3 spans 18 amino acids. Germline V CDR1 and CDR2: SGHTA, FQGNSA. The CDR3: CASSAPRDTNSDKNIQYF. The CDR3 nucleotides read TGTGCCAGCAGCGCCCCTCGGGACACCAATTCAGACAAAAACATTCAGTACTTC. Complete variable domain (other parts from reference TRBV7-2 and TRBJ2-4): GAGVSQSPSNKVTEKGKDVELRCDPISGHTALYWYRQSLGQGLEFLIYFQGNSAPDKSGLPSDRFSAERTGGSVSTLTIQRTQQEDSAVYLCASSAPRDTNSDKNIQYFGAGTRLSVL.

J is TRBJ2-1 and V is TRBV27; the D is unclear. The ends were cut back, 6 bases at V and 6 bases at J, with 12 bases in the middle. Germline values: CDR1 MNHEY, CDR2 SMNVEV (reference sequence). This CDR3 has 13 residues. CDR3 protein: CASSQIAANEQFF. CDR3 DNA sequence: TGTGCCAGCAGCCAAATTGCCGCCAATGAGCAGTTCTTC.

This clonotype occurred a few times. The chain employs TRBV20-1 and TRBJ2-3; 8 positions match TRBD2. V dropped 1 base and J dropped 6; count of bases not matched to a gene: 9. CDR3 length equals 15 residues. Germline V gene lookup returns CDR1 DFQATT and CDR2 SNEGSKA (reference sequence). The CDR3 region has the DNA TGCAGTGCTAGAGGGCAAGCGGGAGACCTGGATACGCAGTATTTT. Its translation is CSARGQAGDLDTQYF.

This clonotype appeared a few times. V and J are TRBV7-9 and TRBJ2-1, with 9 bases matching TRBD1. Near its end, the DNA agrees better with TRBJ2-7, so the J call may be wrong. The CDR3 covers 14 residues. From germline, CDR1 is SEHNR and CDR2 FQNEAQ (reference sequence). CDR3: CASSPGTGNNEQYF. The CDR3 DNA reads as TGTGCCAGCAGCCCCGGGACAGGGAACAATGAGCAGTACTTC.

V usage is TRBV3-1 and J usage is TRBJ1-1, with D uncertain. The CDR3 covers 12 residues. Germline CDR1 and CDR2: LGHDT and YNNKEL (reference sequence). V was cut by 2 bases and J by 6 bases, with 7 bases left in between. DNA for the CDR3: TGTGCCAGCAGCCAATTGGCATCTGAAGCTTTCTTT. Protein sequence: CASSQLASEAFF.

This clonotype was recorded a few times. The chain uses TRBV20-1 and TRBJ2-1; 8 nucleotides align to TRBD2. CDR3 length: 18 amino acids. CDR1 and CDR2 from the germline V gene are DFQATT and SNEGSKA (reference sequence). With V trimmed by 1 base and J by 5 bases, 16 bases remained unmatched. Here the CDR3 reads CSARGGGGGTSGNNEQFF. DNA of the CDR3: TGCAGTGCTAGAGGCGGAGGAGGTGGTACTAGCGGAAACAATGAGCAGTTCTTC.